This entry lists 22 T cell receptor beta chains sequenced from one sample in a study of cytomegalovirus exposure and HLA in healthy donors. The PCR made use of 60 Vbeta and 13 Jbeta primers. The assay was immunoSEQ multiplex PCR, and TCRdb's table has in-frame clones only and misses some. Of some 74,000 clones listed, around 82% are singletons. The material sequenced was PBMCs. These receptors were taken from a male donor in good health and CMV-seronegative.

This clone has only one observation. DNA of the CDR3: TGTGCCAGCTCACCCGGGACAGGGTACGAGCAGTACTTC. It translates to CASSPGTGYEQYF. The chain employs TRBV18 and TRBJ2-7; 9 bases are shared with TRBD1. Germline V CDR1 and CDR2: KGHSH, LQKENI. J lost 4 bases, V lost 3 bases, and 1 base had no gene match. There are 13 residues in the CDR3. Full variable domain (remainder filled in from reference TRBV18 and TRBJ2-7): NAGVMQNPRHLVRRRGQEARLRCSPMKGHSHVYWYRQLPEEGLKFMVYLQKENIIDESGMPKERFSAEFPKEGPSILRIQQVVRGDSAAYFCASSPGTGYEQYFGPGTRLTVT.

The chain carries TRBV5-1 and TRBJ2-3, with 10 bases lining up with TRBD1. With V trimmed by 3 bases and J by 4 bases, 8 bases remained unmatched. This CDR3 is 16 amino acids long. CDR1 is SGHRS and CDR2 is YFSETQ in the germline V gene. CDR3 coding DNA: TGCGCCAGCAGCTATCTGACAGGGGGCGCATCAGATACGCAGTATTTT. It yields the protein CASSYLTGGASDTQYF.

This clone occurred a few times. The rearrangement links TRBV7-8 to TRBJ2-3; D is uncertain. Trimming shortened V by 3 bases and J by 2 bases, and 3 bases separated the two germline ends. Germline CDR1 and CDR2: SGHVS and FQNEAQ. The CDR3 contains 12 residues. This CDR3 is CASSFYTDTQYF. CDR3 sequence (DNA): TGTGCCAGCAGCTTCTACACAGATACGCAGTATTTT.

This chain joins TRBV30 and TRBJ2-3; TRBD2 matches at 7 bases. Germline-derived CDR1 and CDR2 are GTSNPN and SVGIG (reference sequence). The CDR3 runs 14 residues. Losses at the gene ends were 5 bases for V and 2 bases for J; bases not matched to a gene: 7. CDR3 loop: CAWERGPPTDTQYF. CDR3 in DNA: TGTGCCTGGGAGCGGGGCCCCCCCACAGATACGCAGTATTTT.

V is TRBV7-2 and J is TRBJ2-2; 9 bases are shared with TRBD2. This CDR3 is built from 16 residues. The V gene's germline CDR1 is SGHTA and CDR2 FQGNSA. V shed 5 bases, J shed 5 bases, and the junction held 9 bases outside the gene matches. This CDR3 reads CASSPLSSGTTGELFF. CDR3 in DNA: TGTGCCAGCAGCCCTCTTTCTAGCGGGACGACCGGGGAGCTGTTTTTT. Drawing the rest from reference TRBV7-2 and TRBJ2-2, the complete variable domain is GAGVSQSPSNKVTEKGKDVELRCDPISGHTALYWYRQSLGQGLEFLIYFQGNSAPDKSGLPSDRFSAERTGGSVSTLTIQRTQQEDSAVYLCASSPLSSGTTGELFFGEGSRLTVL.

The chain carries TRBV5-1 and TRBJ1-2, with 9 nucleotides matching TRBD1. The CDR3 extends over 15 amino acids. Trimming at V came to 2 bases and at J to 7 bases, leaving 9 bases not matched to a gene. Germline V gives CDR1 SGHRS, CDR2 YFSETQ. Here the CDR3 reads CASSFDGQGTSGYTF. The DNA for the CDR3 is TGCGCCAGCAGCTTCGACGGACAGGGGACAAGTGGCTACACCTTC.

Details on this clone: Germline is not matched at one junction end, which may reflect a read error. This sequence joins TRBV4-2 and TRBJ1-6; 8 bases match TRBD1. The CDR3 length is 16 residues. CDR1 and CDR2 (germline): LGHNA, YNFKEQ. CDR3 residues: CASSLEPGQDNSPLNF. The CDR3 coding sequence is TGTGCCAGCAGCCTAGAACCGGGACAGGATAATTCACCCCTCAACTTT.

CDR3 region: CASSNQMGQNYEQYF. The CDR3 bases are TGTGCCAGTAGTAACCAGATGGGACAAAACTACGAGCAGTACTTC. The chain combines TRBV19 with TRBJ2-7, with D maybe TRBD1 (6 bases). The CDR3 consists of 15 residues. The V gene lost 4 bases and the J gene lost 3 bases, with 16 bases spanning the gap. Looked up from germline, CDR1 is LNHDA and CDR2 is SQIVND (reference sequence).

Written as DNA, the CDR3 is TGTGCCAGCAGCCGTAGCGGGGGGGGTAGTGAGCAGTTCTTC. This translates into CASSRSGGGSEQFF. V gene TRBV9 combines with J gene TRBJ2-7; 11 bases are shared with TRBD2. The end of the DNA aligns better with TRBJ2-1, so the J call may be wrong. In germline, CDR1 is SGDLS, CDR2 YYNGEE. The CDR3 loop spans 14 amino acids.

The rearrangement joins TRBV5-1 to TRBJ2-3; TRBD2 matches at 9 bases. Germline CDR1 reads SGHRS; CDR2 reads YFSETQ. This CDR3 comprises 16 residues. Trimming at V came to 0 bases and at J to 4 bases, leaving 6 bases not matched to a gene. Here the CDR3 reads CASSLEGGGAPDTQYF. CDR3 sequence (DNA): TGCGCCAGCAGCTTGGAGGGCGGGGGGGCCCCAGATACGCAGTATTTT.

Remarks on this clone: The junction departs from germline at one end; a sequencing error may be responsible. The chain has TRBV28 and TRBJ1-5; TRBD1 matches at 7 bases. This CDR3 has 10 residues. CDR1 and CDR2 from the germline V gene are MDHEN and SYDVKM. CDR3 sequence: CASSNPGTDF. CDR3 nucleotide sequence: TGTGCCAGCAGTAATCCCGGGACAGATTTT.

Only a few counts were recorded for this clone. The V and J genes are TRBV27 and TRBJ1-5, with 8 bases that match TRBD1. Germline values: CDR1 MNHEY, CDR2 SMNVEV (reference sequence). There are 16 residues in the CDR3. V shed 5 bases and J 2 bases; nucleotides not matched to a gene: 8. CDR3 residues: CASSTYLDRGNQPQHF. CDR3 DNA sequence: TGTGCCAGCAGTACCTACTTGGACAGGGGCAATCAGCCCCAGCATTTT.

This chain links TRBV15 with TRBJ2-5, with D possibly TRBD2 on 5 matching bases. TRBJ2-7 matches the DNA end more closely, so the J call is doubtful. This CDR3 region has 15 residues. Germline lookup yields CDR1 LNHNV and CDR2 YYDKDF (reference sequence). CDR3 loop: CATSAERHLSYEQYF. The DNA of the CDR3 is TGTGCCACCAGCGCAGAGCGGCACCTTTCCTACGAGCAGTACTTC.

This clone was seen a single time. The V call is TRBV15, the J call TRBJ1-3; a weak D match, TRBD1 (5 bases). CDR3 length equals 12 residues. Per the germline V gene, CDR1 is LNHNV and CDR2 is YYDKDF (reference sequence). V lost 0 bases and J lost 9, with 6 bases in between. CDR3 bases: TGTGCCACCAGCAGAGATAGGGGCACCATATATTTT. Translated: CATSRDRGTIYF.

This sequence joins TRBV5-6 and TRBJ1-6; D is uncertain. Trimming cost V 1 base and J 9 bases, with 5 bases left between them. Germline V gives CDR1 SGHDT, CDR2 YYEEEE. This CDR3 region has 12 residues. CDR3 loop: CASSLPGSPLHF. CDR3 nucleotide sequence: TGTGCCAGCAGCTTGCCGGGTTCACCCCTCCACTTT.

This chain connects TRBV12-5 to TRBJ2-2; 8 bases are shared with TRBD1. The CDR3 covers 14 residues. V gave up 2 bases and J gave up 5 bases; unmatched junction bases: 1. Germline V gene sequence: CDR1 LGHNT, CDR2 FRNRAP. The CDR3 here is CASGLRQGTGELFF. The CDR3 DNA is TGTGCTAGTGGTTTGAGACAGGGGACCGGGGAGCTGTTTTTT.

DNA of the CDR3: TGTGCCAGTAGTACAGCTGGGGCCAACGTCCTGACTTTC. Translated: CASSTAGANVLTF. V usage is TRBV19 and J usage is TRBJ2-6; D gene uncertain. Germline CDR1 and CDR2: LNHDA and SQIVND (reference sequence). Trimming removed 4 bases from V and 2 bases from J, with 3 bases in between. The CDR3 is made up of 13 amino acids.

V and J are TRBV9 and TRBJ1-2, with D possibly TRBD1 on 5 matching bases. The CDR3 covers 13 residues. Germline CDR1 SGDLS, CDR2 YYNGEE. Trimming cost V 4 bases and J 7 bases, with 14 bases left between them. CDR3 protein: CASSSPGRGGYTF. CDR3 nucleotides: TGTGCCAGCAGCTCTCCTGGTAGGGGTGGCTACACCTTC.

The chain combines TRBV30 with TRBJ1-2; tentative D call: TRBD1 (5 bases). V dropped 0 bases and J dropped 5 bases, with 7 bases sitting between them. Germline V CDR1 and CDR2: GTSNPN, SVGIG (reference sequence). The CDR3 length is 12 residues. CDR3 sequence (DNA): TGTGCCTGGAGTGTTTCAGGGTATGGCTACACCTTC. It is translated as CAWSVSGYGYTF.

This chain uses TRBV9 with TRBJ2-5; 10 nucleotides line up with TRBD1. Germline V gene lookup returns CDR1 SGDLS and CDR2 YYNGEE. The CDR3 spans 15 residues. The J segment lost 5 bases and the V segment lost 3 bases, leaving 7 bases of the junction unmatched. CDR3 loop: CASSDRTGGVETQYF. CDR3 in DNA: TGTGCCAGCAGCGACCGGACAGGGGGTGTGGAGACCCAGTACTTC.

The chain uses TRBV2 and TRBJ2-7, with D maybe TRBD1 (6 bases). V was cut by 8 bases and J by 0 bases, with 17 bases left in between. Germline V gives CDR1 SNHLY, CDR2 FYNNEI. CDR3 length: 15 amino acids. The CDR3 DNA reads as TGTGCCAGCCGATTCAGGGGTCGAACCTCCTACGAGCAGTACTTC. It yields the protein CASRFRGRTSYEQYF. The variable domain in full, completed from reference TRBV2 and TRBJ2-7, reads EPEVTQTPSHQVTQMGQEVILRCVPISNHLYFYWYRQILGQKVEFLVSFYNNEISEKSEIFDDQFSVERPDGSNFTLKIRSTKLEDSAMYFCASRFRGRTSYEQYFGPGTRLTVT.

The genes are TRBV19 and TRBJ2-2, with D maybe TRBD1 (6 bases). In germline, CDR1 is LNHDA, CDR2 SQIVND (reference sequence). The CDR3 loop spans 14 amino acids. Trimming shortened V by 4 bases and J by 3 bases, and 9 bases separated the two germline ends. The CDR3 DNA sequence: TGTGCCAGTAGTACCAGGGGCTACACCGGGGAGCTGTTTTTT. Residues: CASSTRGYTGELFF.